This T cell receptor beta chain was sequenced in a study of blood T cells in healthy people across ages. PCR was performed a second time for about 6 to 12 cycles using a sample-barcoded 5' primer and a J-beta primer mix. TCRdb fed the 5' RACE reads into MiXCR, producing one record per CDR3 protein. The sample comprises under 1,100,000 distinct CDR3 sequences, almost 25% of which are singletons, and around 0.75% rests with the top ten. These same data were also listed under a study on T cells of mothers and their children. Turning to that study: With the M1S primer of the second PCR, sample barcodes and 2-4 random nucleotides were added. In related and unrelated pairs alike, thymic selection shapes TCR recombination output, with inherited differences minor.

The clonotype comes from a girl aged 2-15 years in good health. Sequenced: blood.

This CDR3 reads CASSPTLETQYF. CDR3 coding DNA: TGTGCCAGCAGCCCGACATTAGAGACCCAGTACTTC. The J gene is TRBJ2-5, the V gene TRBV7-2, with unresolved D. The V end lost 5 bases, the J end lost 4 bases, and 8 bases lay between the germline ends. Germline CDR1 SGHTA, CDR2 FQGNSA. This CDR3 has 12 residues. The variable domain in full, completed from reference TRBV7-2 and TRBJ2-5, reads GAGVSQSPSNKVTEKGKDVELRCDPISGHTALYWYRQSLGQGLEFLIYFQGNSAPDKSGLPSDRFSAERTGGSVSTLTIQRTQQEDSAVYLCASSPTLETQYFGPGTRLLVL.